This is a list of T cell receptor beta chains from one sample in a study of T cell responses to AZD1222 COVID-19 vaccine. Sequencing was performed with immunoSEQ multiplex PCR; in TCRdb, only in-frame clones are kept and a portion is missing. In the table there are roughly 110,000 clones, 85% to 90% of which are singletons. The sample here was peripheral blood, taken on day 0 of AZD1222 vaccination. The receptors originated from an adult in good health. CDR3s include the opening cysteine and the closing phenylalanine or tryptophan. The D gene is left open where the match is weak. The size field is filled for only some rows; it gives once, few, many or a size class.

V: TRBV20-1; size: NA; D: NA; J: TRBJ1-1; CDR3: CSARRTEAFF; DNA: TGCAGTGCTAGACGGACTGAAGCTTTCTTT
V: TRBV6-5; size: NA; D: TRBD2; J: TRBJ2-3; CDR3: CASRPPGGADTQYF; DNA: TGTGCCAGCAGGCCGCCGGGAGGGGCCGATACGCAGTATTTT
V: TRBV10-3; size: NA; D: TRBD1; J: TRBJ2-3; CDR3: CAISESTGGSTDTQYF; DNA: TGTGCCATCAGTGAGTCGACAGGGGGCTCCACAGATACGCAGTATTTT
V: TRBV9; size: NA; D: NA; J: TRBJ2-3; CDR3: CASSVVSPAVTQYF; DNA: TGTGCCAGCAGCGTAGTTTCCCCAGCGGTTACGCAGTATTTT
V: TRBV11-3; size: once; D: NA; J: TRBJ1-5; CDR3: CASRRRRPGLRGNQPQHF; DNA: TGTGCCAGCAGACGGAGGCGCCCGGGGTTGCGGGGCAATCAGCCCCAGCATTTT
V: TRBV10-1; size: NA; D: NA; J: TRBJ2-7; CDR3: CASSPTRLEQYF; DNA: TGCGCCAGCAGCCCCACTAGGCTCGAGCAGTACTTC
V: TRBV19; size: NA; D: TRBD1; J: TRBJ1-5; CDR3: CASSSGQGAGNQPQHF; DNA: TGTGCCAGTAGTAGCGGACAGGGTGCAGGGAATCAGCCCCAGCATTTT
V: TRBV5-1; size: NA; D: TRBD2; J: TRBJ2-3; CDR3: CASSPGGLAGGDTQYF; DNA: TGCGCCAGCAGCCCCGGAGGACTAGCGGGAGGAGATACGCAGTATTTT
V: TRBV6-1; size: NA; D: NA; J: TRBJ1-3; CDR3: CASSEGIGQGNTIYF; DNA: TGTGCCAGCAGTGAAGGGATAGGACAGGGAAACACCATATATTTT
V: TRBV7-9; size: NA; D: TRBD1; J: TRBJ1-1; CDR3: CASSRHHVQGRYLNTEAFF; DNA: TGTGCCAGCAGCCGTCACCACGTACAGGGGCGTTACCTTAACACTGAAGCTTTCTTT
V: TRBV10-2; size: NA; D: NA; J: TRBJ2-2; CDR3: CASSDGRGTPGELFF; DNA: TGCGCCAGCAGTGATGGCAGGGGGACTCCCGGGGAGCTGTTTTTT
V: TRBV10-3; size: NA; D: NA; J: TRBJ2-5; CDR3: CAISGSAGGRETQYF; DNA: TGTGCCATCAGTGGGTCGGCCGGGGGCAGGGAGACCCAGTACTTC
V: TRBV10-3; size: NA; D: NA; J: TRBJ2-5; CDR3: CAISDRGETQYF; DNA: TGTGCCATCAGTGACAGGGGAGAGACCCAGTACTTC
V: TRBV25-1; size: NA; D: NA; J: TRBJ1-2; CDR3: CASSDTIGYGYTF; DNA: TGTGCCAGCAGTGACACCATCGGGTATGGCTACACCTTC
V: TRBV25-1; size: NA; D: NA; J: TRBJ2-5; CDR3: CASSLPGSRETQYF; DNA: TGTGCCAGCAGCCTTCCAGGGTCGCGAGAGACCCAGTACTTC
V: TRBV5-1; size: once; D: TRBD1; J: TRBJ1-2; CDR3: CASSRGQGRWGYTF; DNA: TGCGCCAGCAGCCGAGGACAGGGCCGTTGGGGCTACACCTTC
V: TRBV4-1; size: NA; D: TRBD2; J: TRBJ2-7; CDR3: CASSRGTSGSSPYEQYF; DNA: TGCGCCAGCAGCCGAGGGACTAGCGGGAGTTCCCCCTACGAGCAGTACTTC
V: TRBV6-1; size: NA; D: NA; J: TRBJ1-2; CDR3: CASSESGVYGYTF; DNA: TGTGCCAGCAGTGAATCTGGGGTGTATGGCTACACCTTC
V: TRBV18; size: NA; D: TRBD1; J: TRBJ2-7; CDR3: CASSPGQGNEQYF; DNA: TGTGCCAGCTCACCGGGACAGGGTAACGAGCAGTACTTC
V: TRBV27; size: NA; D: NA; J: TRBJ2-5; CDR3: CASSLLRGRGYQETQYF; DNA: TGTGCCAGCAGTTTATTGAGGGGGAGGGGGTATCAAGAGACCCAGTACTTC
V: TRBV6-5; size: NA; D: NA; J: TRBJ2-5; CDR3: CASSYYSAETQYF; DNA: TGTGCCAGCAGTTATTATAGCGCCGAGACCCAGTACTTC
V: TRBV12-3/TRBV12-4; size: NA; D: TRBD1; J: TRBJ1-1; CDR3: CASRPSGGFEAFF; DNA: TGTGCCAGCAGGCCTTCAGGGGGATTTGAAGCTTTCTTT
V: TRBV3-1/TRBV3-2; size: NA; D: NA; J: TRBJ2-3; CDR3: CASSQMRRSFRDTQYF; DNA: TGTGCCAGCAGCCAAATGAGAAGAAGCTTTAGGGATACGCAGTATTTT
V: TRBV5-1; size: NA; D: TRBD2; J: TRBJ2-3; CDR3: CASSPPGSGRVSTQYF; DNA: TGCGCCAGCAGCCCTCCGGGGAGCGGGAGGGTGAGTACGCAGTATTTT
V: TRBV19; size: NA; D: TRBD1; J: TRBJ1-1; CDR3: CASSKGQVMNTEAFF; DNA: TGTGCCAGTAGTAAAGGACAGGTGATGAACACTGAAGCTTTCTTT
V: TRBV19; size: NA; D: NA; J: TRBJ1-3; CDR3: CASRPGQSGNTIYF; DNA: TGTGCCAGTAGGCCAGGACAGTCTGGAAACACCATATATTTT
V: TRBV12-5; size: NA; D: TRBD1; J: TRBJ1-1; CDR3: CASGSTGDTEAFF; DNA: TGTGCTAGTGGCTCGACAGGGGATACTGAAGCTTTCTTT
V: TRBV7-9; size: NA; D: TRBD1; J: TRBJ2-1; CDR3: CASSQGTGDYNEQFF; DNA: TGTGCCAGCAGCCAAGGGACAGGTGACTACAATGAGCAGTTCTTC
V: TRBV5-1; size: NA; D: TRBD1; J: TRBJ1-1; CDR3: CASRIRQGGSTEAFF; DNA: TGCGCCAGCCGGATCCGACAGGGCGGGAGCACTGAAGCTTTCTTT
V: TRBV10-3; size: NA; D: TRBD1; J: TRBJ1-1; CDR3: CAISGTGTTEAFF; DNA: TGTGCCATCAGTGGGACAGGGACGACTGAAGCTTTCTTT